This T cell receptor beta chain appears in the sequencing data of a study of cytomegalovirus exposure and HLA in healthy donors. The V and J ends lost 2 bases and 4 bases, in that order; junction bases with no gene match: 4. In germline, CDR1 is SQVTM, CDR2 ANQGSEA. This CDR3 spans 14 amino acids. Study results and caveats: The tendency of first-cohort TCR clusters to co-occur in the approximately 120 validation repertoires was identified by a subsequent analysis.

For this clone: The antigen is not known.

Some clones are missing from TCRdb's copy, which holds only in-frame ones; the method was immunoSEQ multiplex PCR. The sample holds about 54,000 clones; approximately 89% are singletons and the top ten take 7.5% to 10%. The approximately 120-subject validation cohort, separate from the approximately 670-subject first cohort, included the donors. The clonotype originates from a woman younger than 35 in good health and CMV-seropositive. V gene TRBV29-1 combines with J gene TRBJ1-1, with 10 bases matching TRBD1. The specimen sequenced was PBMCs. The CDR3 reads CSVERGTGVTEAFF. The CDR3, as DNA: TGCAGCGTTGAAAGGGGGACAGGGGTCACTGAAGCTTTCTTT.